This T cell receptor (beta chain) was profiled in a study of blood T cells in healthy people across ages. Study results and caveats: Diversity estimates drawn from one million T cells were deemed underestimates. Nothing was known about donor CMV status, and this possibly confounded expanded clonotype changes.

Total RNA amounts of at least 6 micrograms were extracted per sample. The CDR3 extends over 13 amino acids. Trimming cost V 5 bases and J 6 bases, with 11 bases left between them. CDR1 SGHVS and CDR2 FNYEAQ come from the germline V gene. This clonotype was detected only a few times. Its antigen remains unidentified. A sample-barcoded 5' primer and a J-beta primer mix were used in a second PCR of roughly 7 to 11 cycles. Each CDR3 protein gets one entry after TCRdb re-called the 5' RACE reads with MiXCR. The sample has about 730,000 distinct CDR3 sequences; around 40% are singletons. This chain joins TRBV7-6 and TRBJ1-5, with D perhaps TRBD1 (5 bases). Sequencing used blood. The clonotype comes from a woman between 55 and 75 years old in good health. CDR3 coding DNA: TGTGCCAGCAGCCCGTTTGGGGGTCAGCCCCAGCATTTT. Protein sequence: CASSPFGGQPQHF.